These 12 T cell receptor beta chains originate from one sample sequenced in a study of blood T cell repertoires in COVID-19. Data came from immunoSEQ multiplex PCR; TCRdb stores just in-frame clones and leaves some out. The table includes 130,000 to 150,000 clones, roughly 88% detected once. The sequenced sample was peripheral blood. The origin of the receptors is a woman aged 55-69 years with COVID-19, enrolled during active disease.

The chain couples TRBV24-1 to TRBJ2-3; 10 positions agree with TRBD2. CDR3 size: 13 residues. J gave up 5 bases and V 10 bases, and 5 bases lay outside the gene matches. Germline V gene lookup returns CDR1 KGHDR and CDR2 SFDVKD. CDR3 DNA sequence: TGTGCCACAAGCGGGGGGGTTGTAGATACGCAGTATTTT. It encodes CATSGGVVDTQYF.

This chain joins TRBV5-1 and TRBJ1-2, with D perhaps TRBD1 (5 bases). Germline V gene lookup returns CDR1 SGHRS and CDR2 YFSETQ. Trimming removed 0 bases from V and 6 bases from J, with 15 bases in between. The CDR3 totals 15 residues. CDR3 amino acids: CASSLAQTVWDGYTF. DNA for the CDR3: TGCGCCAGCAGCTTGGCCCAGACAGTCTGGGATGGCTACACCTTC.

This clone occurred once. The V gene is TRBV15, the J gene TRBJ1-6; maybe TRBD1 (6 bases). V gave up 1 base and J gave up 14 bases, with 21 bases separating them. The CDR3 has 16 residues. Per germline, CDR1 LNHNV and CDR2 YYDKDF (reference sequence). CDR3 bases: TGTGCCACCAGCAGAGTTGTGGGGGGGCCCCATTTGTCCCTCCACTTT. Protein: CATSRVVGGPHLSLHF.

The rearrangement links TRBV7-2 to TRBJ2-3; D may be TRBD2 (5 bases). CDR1 is SGHTA and CDR2 is FQGNSA in the germline V gene. The CDR3 is made up of 15 amino acids. Trimming took 5 bases from V and 1 from J, leaving 13 bases between them. This CDR3 is CASSTSSPRTDTQYF. The CDR3 nucleotides are TGTGCCAGCAGCACCTCTAGCCCCCGCACAGATACGCAGTATTTT.

This clone showed up just once. Other DNA sequences from this sample encode an identical CDR3 as well. The V gene is TRBV7-9, the J gene TRBJ2-2, with TRBD1 matching 9 bases. With V trimmed by 5 bases and J by 5 bases, 3 bases remained unmatched. Per germline, CDR1 SEHNR and CDR2 FQNEAQ (reference sequence). This CDR3 has 14 residues. This CDR3 reads CASSLDRGTGELFF. The CDR3 nucleotides read TGTGCCAGCAGCCTTGACAGGGGGACCGGGGAGCTGTTTTTT. The complete variable domain, with remaining parts taken from reference TRBV7-9 and TRBJ2-2, reads DTGVSQNPRHKITKRGQNVTFRCDPISEHNRLYWYRQTLGQGPEFLTYFQNEAQLEKSRLLSDRFSAERPKGSFSTLEIQRTEQGDSAMYLCASSLDRGTGELFFGEGSRLTVL.

This chain connects TRBV5-6 to TRBJ2-7, with 9 positions matching TRBD1. The CDR3 sequence is 15 residues long. V shed 0 bases and J 5 bases; nucleotides not matched to a gene: 6. Germline V gene lookup returns CDR1 SGHDT and CDR2 YYEEEE. Here the CDR3 DNA reads TGTGCCAGCAGCTTGGGGGGGACAGGGTGGAACGAGCAGTACTTC. Amino acids: CASSLGGTGWNEQYF.

The rearrangement uses TRBV7-8 and TRBJ2-5; tentatively, D is TRBD1 (5 bases). CDR3 size: 13 residues. CDR1 is SGHVS and CDR2 is FQNEAQ in the germline V gene. Trimming left V 5 bases short and J 3 bases short, with 10 bases between. The DNA of the CDR3 is TGTGCCAGCAGCACCGGACAAAAAGAGACCCAGTACTTC. Protein product: CASSTGQKETQYF.

J is TRBJ2-4 and V is TRBV13; perhaps TRBD1 as D (5 bases). The germline gives CDR1 PRHDT, CDR2 FYEKMQ (reference sequence). The ends were cut back, 1 base at V and 6 bases at J, with 10 bases in the middle. The CDR3 consists of 14 residues. CDR3 protein: CASSLEGVGNIQYF. DNA for the CDR3: TGTGCCAGCAGCTTAGAAGGGGTTGGAAACATTCAGTACTTC.

The rearrangement joins TRBV6-5 to TRBJ1-1; D may be TRBD1 (5 bases). This CDR3 contains 13 residues. Trimming stripped 6 bases from V and 6 bases from J, with 14 bases between. Germline CDR1 is MNHEY and CDR2 is SVGAGI. The chain's CDR3 is CASRRQKSPEAFF. The CDR3 DNA reads as TGTGCCAGCAGACGACAGAAATCCCCTGAAGCTTTCTTT.

The rearrangement joins TRBV7-3 to TRBJ2-7; 7 bases map to TRBD2. Trimming removed 5 bases from V and 5 bases from J; junction bases left unmatched: 9. The CDR3 consists of 14 residues. Looked up from germline, CDR1 is SGHTA and CDR2 is FQGTGA. The chain's CDR3 is CASSDGTMGDEQYF. The CDR3 DNA sequence: TGTGCCAGCAGCGACGGGACTATGGGGGACGAGCAGTACTTC.

V usage is TRBV9 and J usage is TRBJ2-3, with 13 bases that match TRBD2. The junction had 2 bases not matched to a gene; V was cut back by 0 bases and J by 7 bases. Germline-derived CDR1 and CDR2 are SGDLS and YYNGEE. There are 15 residues in the CDR3. The CDR3 DNA reads as TGTGCCAGCAGCGTAGGACTAGCGGGGGGTCATACGCAGTATTTT. Protein sequence: CASSVGLAGGHTQYF.

The chain has TRBV19 and TRBJ1-1, with TRBD1 matching 7 bases. V was clipped by 7 bases and J by 7 bases; unmatched bases: 12. This CDR3 is 14 amino acids long. Germline V CDR1 and CDR2: LNHDA, SQIVND (reference sequence). CDR3 protein: CASIKTGKSGEAFF. DNA for the CDR3: TGTGCCAGTATCAAGACAGGGAAAAGCGGTGAAGCTTTCTTT.